One TCR beta chain is described in this entry. This sample stems from a study of blood T cell repertoires in COVID-19. Overall study context: Sites in the United States, Italy and Spain provided acute and convalescent COVID-19 samples. T cells, B-cell-depleted T cells, or PBMCs supplied cDNA or gDNA.

Authors' analysis steps: How many nucleated cells were present was estimated from reference gene primer amplification. The assay was immunoSEQ multiplex PCR, and TCRdb's table has in-frame clones only and misses some. V, J and clone size reflect that table, while D and trimming were determined from the DNA. The table records tens of thousands of clones, around four fifths of them present only once. The CDR3 is 16 residues long. Per germline, CDR1 SGHNT and CDR2 YYREEE (reference sequence). The V end was cut by 0 bases, the J end by 1 base, with 13 bases between. This sequence was found in a man in his sixties or seventies with acute or convalescent COVID-19. This rearrangement joins TRBV5-4 to TRBJ1-1; the D gene is possibly TRBD1 (5 bases). The sequencing sample was made of peripheral blood. The CDR3 sequence: CASSLGGAGGNTEAFF. The DNA of the CDR3 is TGTGCCAGCAGCTTGGGAGGGGCCGGGGGGAACACTGAAGCTTTCTTT.